The clone carrying this TCR beta chain was seen only a few times. No antigen is known for it. Naive CD8 T cell sorting was performed on the CD8+CD4-CCR7+CD45RA+ phenotype. MiXCR, applied by TCRdb to the PCR reads, yields one record per CDR3 protein. The sample consists of about 65,000 distinct CDR3 sequences, about 18% of them appearing once. The data belong to a study of molecular identifiers for immune sequencing clone quantification. General study points: Shared barcodes on identical TCR molecules could underestimate the sizes of highly expanded clones. Single-cell amounts of spiked Jurkat TCR RNA were reportedly detectable among about a million naive cells. Over 97% of CMV-specific effector molecules, but under 1% of naive ones, were in clones above 20 copies.

The CDR3 loop spans 16 amino acids. Trimming cost V 5 bases and J 7 bases; bases outside gene matches: 12. The V gene's germline CDR1 is LGHDT and CDR2 YNNKEL (reference sequence). The chain has TRBV3-1 and TRBJ2-1; 9 positions match TRBD2. The receptor's source is a human donor in good health. Some libraries in this study had Jurkat cell RNA spiked in. The specimen sequenced was naive CD8+ T cells from blood, with Jurkat cell RNA spiked in. Documented subset: FACS-sorted CD8+CD4-CCR7+CD45RA+ naive T cells. CDR3 loop: CASSSLTSGPINEQFF. CDR3 bases: TGTGCCAGCAGCTCCCTAACTAGCGGGCCAATAAATGAGCAGTTCTTC.